These 24 T cell receptor beta chains share one sample of origin, sequenced in a study of T cells in Graves' hyperthyroidism and ophthalmopathy. TCR beta CDR3 sequences were amplified from RNA transcripts. TCR CDR3 regions were first amplified by RT-PCR with HTBI primers. TCRdb re-analysed the multiplex PCR reads in MiXCR, keeping a single row per CDR3 protein. The sample consists of roughly 180,000 distinct CDR3 sequences, 9.4% of them appearing once. Sequences were obtained from blood. These receptors came from a woman aged 18-29 years with Graves' hyperthyroidism that later progressed to Graves' ophthalmopathy.

This clonotype was counted ten times or more. The CDR3 DNA reads as TGCAGCGTCCGGACAGGGGCCCTTGGCGAGACCCAGTACTTC. Translation gives CSVRTGALGETQYF. This chain connects TRBV29-1 to TRBJ2-5; 9 bases map to TRBD1. CDR1 and CDR2 from the germline V gene are SQVTM and ANQGSEA. The V segment lost 6 bases and the J segment 5 bases; nucleotides outside the gene matches: 10. There are 14 residues in the CDR3.

Ten or more counts support this clonotype. The rearrangement uses TRBV6-1 and TRBJ1-3, with TRBD1 identical over 7 bases. Germline V gene sequence: CDR1 MNHNS, CDR2 SASEGT. Trimming at V came to 4 bases and at J to 7 bases, leaving 7 bases not matched to a gene. The CDR3 is made up of 14 amino acids. CDR3 DNA: TGTGCCAGCAGTGGAAGGGGGCCATCCAACACCATATATTTT. Its protein product is CASSGRGPSNTIYF.

Regarding this clonotype: This may come from a read error, since a much larger clone is one base off. The gene calls are TRBV24-1 and TRBJ2-1; 8 nucleotides align to TRBD2. The CDR3 totals 16 residues. V trimming: 4 bases; J trimming: 5 bases; junction bases outside the gene matches: 9. Per germline, CDR1 KGHDR and CDR2 SFDVKD. CDR3 loop: CATSDNLAGKNNEQFF. Written as DNA, the CDR3 is TGTGCCACCAGTGACAATCTAGCGGGCAAAAACAATGAGCAGTTCTTC.

The CDR3 protein is CASSESGTGPMNTEAFF. CDR3 in DNA: TGTGCCAGCAGTGAATCGGGGACAGGGCCAATGAACACTGAAGCTTTCTTT. V gene TRBV25-1 combines with J gene TRBJ1-1, with 9 nucleotides matching TRBD1. CDR1 and CDR2 (germline): MGHDK, SYGVNS. V trimming: 1 base; J trimming: 0 bases; junction bases outside the gene matches: 6. This CDR3 contains 17 residues.

About this clonotype itself: A single base separates this from a much larger clone, so it may be a read error. The chain carries TRBV29-1 and TRBJ2-5, with 14 bases aligning to TRBD2. Germline-derived CDR1 and CDR2 are SQVTM and ANQGSEA. The V and J ends lost 6 bases and 5 bases, in that order; junction bases with no gene match: 8. The CDR3 is made up of 15 amino acids. In DNA form, the CDR3 reads TGCAGCGTCGGAGGGACTAGCGGGGGTCGCGAGACCCAGTACTTC. Its translation is CSVGGTSGGRETQYF.

The table lists this clonotype with a few counts. V gene TRBV7-9 combines with J gene TRBJ1-3; D is undetermined. This CDR3 comprises 14 residues. With 8 bases removed from V and 8 bases from J, the gap between germline ends came to 19 bases. Germline CDR1 and CDR2: SEHNR and FQNEAQ (reference sequence). The CDR3 loop is CASLDLGEADTIYF. The CDR3 nucleotides read TGTGCCAGCCTAGATTTAGGCGAAGCGGACACCATATATTTT.

This clonotype was counted many times. V usage is TRBV5-6 and J usage is TRBJ1-2, with 7 bases lining up with TRBD1. The CDR3 covers 14 residues. V was pared by 1 base and J by 5 bases, with 5 bases of the junction left unmatched. Looked up from germline, CDR1 is SGHDT and CDR2 is YYEEEE. The CDR3, as DNA: TGTGCCAGCAGCTTGACAGGGGCTCCTTATGGCTACACCTTC. Residues: CASSLTGAPYGYTF.

Many counts were recorded for this clonotype. CDR3: CASVRSNSPLHF. CDR3 sequence (DNA): TGTGCCAGCGTTCGGTCAAATTCACCCCTCCACTTT. The chain has TRBV6-1 and TRBJ1-6; D gene uncertain. This CDR3 has 12 amino acids. Germline CDR1 and CDR2: MNHNS and SASEGT. V was trimmed by 8 bases and J by 7 bases, leaving 9 bases between them.

There are many counts of this clonotype. V gene TRBV30 combines with J gene TRBJ1-1, with D unclear. V shed 4 bases and J shed 1 base, with 4 bases lying between them. Germline V gene sequence: CDR1 GTSNPN, CDR2 SVGIG (reference sequence). The CDR3 loop spans 11 amino acids. The CDR3 region is CAWNTNTEAFF. CDR3 bases: TGTGCCTGGAATACGAACACTGAAGCTTTCTTT.

The table lists this clonotype with many counts. The gene calls are TRBV11-2 and TRBJ1-1, with no clear D. This CDR3 has 12 amino acids. From germline, CDR1 is SGHAT and CDR2 FQNNGV. V lost 0 bases and J 4 bases, leaving 3 bases between the germline ends. CDR3 loop: CASSLDSTEAFF. CDR3 DNA sequence: TGTGCCAGCAGCTTAGATAGCACTGAAGCTTTCTTT. The entire variable domain, with the rest obtained from reference TRBV11-2 and TRBJ1-1, is as follows: EAGVAQSPRYKIIEKRQSVAFWCNPISGHATLYWYQQILGQGPKLLIQFQNNGVVDDSQLPKDRFSAERLKGVDSTLKIQPAKLEDSAVYLCASSLDSTEAFFGQGTRLTVV.

The chain uses TRBV7-9 and TRBJ2-5, with TRBD2 identical over 14 bases. J was trimmed by 5 bases and V by 5 bases; bases with no gene match: 13. CDR1 is SEHNR, CDR2 FQNEAQ, per germline (reference sequence). The CDR3 spans 18 residues. The CDR3 DNA sequence: TGTGCCAGCAGCCCCGATAGGACTAGCGGGAGGATCGTTGAGACCCAGTACTTC. Translated: CASSPDRTSGRIVETQYF.

The sample holds many counts of this clonotype. This sequence joins TRBV28 and TRBJ2-1; D not certain. Trimming took 10 bases from V and 3 from J, leaving 4 bases between them. The CDR3 has 10 amino acids. Germline loops: CDR1 MDHEN, CDR2 SYDVKM. CDR3 DNA: TGTGCCACCAACTACAATGAGCAGTTCTTC. This sequence encodes CATNYNEQFF.

This clonotype has only a few counts. The rearrangement links TRBV28 to TRBJ1-3, with D tentatively TRBD1 (6 bases). Germline assignment: CDR1 MDHEN and CDR2 SYDVKM. V was trimmed by 6 bases and J by 0 bases, leaving 15 bases between them. The CDR3 contains 16 residues. The CDR3 DNA sequence: TGTGCCAGCAGCCTACCGGGGGGGCCCTCTGGAAACACCATATATTTT. Its translation: CASSLPGGPSGNTIYF.

This clonotype was picked up a small number of times. The V and J genes are TRBV4-2 and TRBJ1-5; D not certain. The CDR3 has 15 amino acids. Looked up from germline, CDR1 is LGHNA and CDR2 is YNFKEQ. V lost 0 bases and J lost 4, with 10 bases in between. CDR3 DNA: TGTGCCAGCAGCCAAGACCCGGGAGCAAATCAGCCCCAGCATTTT. This translates into CASSQDPGANQPQHF.

Many counts were recorded for this clonotype. The chain carries TRBV20-1 and TRBJ1-2; the D is unclear. V was pared by 6 bases and J by 4 bases, with 15 bases between. CDR3 length equals 13 residues. Germline CDR1 is DFQATT and CDR2 is SNEGSKA (reference sequence). CDR3 bases: TGCAGTGCGCGACGGGAGCCGAGCTATGGCTACACCTTC. This codes for CSARREPSYGYTF.

This clonotype has ten or more counts. The V and J genes are TRBV7-6 and TRBJ1-1; no reliable D call. This CDR3 contains 13 residues. Germline V gene data show CDR1 as SGHVS and CDR2 as FNYEAQ. The V end lost 2 bases, the J end lost 4 bases, and 8 bases lay between the germline ends. CDR3 coding DNA: TGTGCCAGCAGCTTATCTCCCAGCACTGAAGCTTTCTTT. It codes for CASSLSPSTEAFF.

This clonotype showed up many times. CDR3 in DNA: TGCAGTGCTAGAGATGGAAGCGGGAGAAGTCGTTACAATGAGCAGTTCTTC. It codes for CSARDGSGRSRYNEQFF. The V gene is TRBV20-1, the J gene TRBJ2-1, with TRBD2 identical over 8 bases. V was clipped by 0 bases and J by 4 bases; unmatched bases: 11. This CDR3 contains 17 residues. Germline V lookup: CDR1 DFQATT, CDR2 SNEGSKA (reference sequence).

This clonotype was observed once. This rearrangement joins TRBV7-8 to TRBJ2-7, with 13 bases fitting TRBD2. This CDR3 contains 17 residues. V shed 3 bases and J 6 bases; nucleotides not matched to a gene: 11. Germline V CDR1 and CDR2: SGHVS, FQNEAQ. The CDR3 protein is CASSLELGLAGHREQYF. As DNA, the CDR3 is TGTGCCAGCAGCTTGGAGTTGGGACTAGCGGGACACCGCGAGCAGTACTTC.

This clonotype was counted only a few times. The chain joins TRBV9 to TRBJ1-3; D gene unclear. The germline gives CDR1 SGDLS, CDR2 YYNGEE. V lost 0 bases, J lost 1 base, and 11 bases lay in between. The CDR3 is 16 amino acids. This CDR3 is CASSVGPGWSGNTIYF. DNA for the CDR3: TGTGCCAGCAGCGTAGGCCCGGGTTGGTCTGGAAACACCATATATTTT.

The chain is built from TRBV12-3 or TRBV12-4 and TRBJ1-1, with D unresolved. Trimming removed 3 bases at V and 3 bases at J, with 8 bases between. The CDR3 runs 13 residues. The CDR3 protein is CASSFAGDTEAFF. CDR3 nucleotide sequence: TGTGCCAGCAGTTTTGCCGGGGACACTGAAGCTTTCTTT.

Points on this clonotype: With a much larger clone just one base away, this may be a read error. Here the CDR3 reads CASIYSGQGVGEQYF. In DNA, the CDR3 is TGTGCCAGCATTTACTCGGGACAGGGGGTTGGCGAGCAGTACTTC. This chain links TRBV6-2 or TRBV6-3 with TRBJ2-7; 11 nucleotides match TRBD1. The CDR3 totals 15 residues. Germline assignment: CDR1 MNHEY and CDR2 SVGEGT.

This clonotype was seen many times. The chain has TRBV15 and TRBJ1-2; D perhaps matches TRBD1 (6 bases). Trimming removed 0 bases at V and 8 bases at J, with 16 bases between. This CDR3 has 15 amino acids. CDR1 and CDR2 from the germline V gene are LNHNV and YYDKDF (reference sequence). CDR3 nucleotide sequence: TGTGCCACCAGCAGAGAAACCAGGGGCTTGTGGGGCTACACCTTC. This gives the protein CATSRETRGLWGYTF.

This clonotype was found many times. The rearrangement uses TRBV28 and TRBJ1-5; 8 bases match TRBD1. The CDR3 length is 16 residues. CDR1 is MDHEN, CDR2 SYDVKM, per germline. V dropped 1 base and J dropped 4; count of bases not matched to a gene: 6. The CDR3 sequence: CASSLLRTGLNQPQHF. The DNA of the CDR3 is TGTGCCAGCAGTTTATTAAGGACAGGGTTAAATCAGCCCCAGCATTTT.

In its sample, this clonotype was seen many times. V usage is TRBV18 and J usage is TRBJ1-1, with D possibly matching TRBD1 (6 bases). CDR1 KGHSH and CDR2 LQKENI come from the germline V gene. This CDR3 contains 15 residues. Trimming took off 3 bases at V and 6 bases at J, with 17 bases between the two ends. The CDR3 region is CASSPVTGTVAEAFF. CDR3 coding DNA: TGTGCCAGCTCACCGGTTACAGGGACGGTCGCTGAAGCTTTCTTT.